This is a list of T cell receptor beta chains from one sample in a study of HIV-infected patients and healthy controls. TCRdb independently ran MiXCR on the 5' RACE reads; one entry per CDR3 protein. This table holds about 67,000 distinct CDR3 sequences, approximately 16% found once. Sequenced sample: CD4+ T cells from blood. The receptor source for this set is a human donor in good health. Both conserved end residues are part of each CDR3. D genes are given only for firm matches. Clone size is stated in some rows and not others, as once, few, many or a class when expanded.

clone size	D gene	V gene	J gene	CDR3 DNA	CDR3 protein
many	NA	TRBV6-6	TRBJ1-1	TGTGCCAGCAGTTACTCGCTAGGAGGGACTGAAGCTTTCTTT	CASSYSLGGTEAFF
NA	NA	TRBV5-1	TRBJ1-2	TGCGCCAGCAAACGGGGGGACTATGGCTACACCTTC	CASKRGDYGYTF
many	NA	TRBV12-3/TRBV12-4	TRBJ1-1	TGTGCCAGCACCCTCTATCGTAGCGAAGCTTTCTTT	CASTLYRSEAFF
NA	NA	TRBV2	TRBJ1-4	TGTGCCAGCAGGTCCAGGCAACTTGCAACTAATGAAAAACTGTTTTTT	CASRSRQLATNEKLFF
NA	TRBD1	TRBV5-6	TRBJ1-6	TGTGCCAGCAGCTGGGGACAGGGGGATTCACCCCTCCACTTT	CASSWGQGDSPLHF
few	NA	TRBV28	TRBJ2-2	TGTGCCAGCAGTTTAAGGACAACATCTTACACCGGGGAGCTGTTTTTT	CASSLRTTSYTGELFF
few	NA	TRBV6-5	TRBJ2-7	TGTGCCAGCAGCTCCCCGACTAGCGAGCAGTACTTC	CASSSPTSEQYF
many	NA	TRBV28	TRBJ2-2	TGTGCCATAAACAGCCCCACCGGGGAGCTGTTTTTT	CAINSPTGELFF
many	NA	TRBV29-1	TRBJ2-3	TGCAGCGTTGAAAGCGGCACAGATACGCAGTATTTT	CSVESGTDTQYF
NA	TRBD1	TRBV2	TRBJ1-1	TGTGCCAGCAGTGTGACAGGGGGATACACTGAAGCTTTCTTT	CASSVTGGYTEAFF
NA	TRBD1	TRBV28	TRBJ2-4	TGTGCCAGCAGTTCGACAGGGGGCGTGCGGGGGGATTTAGCCAAAAACATTCAGTACTTC	CASSSTGGVRGDLAKNIQYF
NA	NA	TRBV25-1	TRBJ2-6	TGTGCCAGCGCAGGGCTCCCTGGGGCCAACGTCCTGACTTTC	CASAGLPGANVLTF
few	NA	TRBV10-2	TRBJ2-1	TGCGCCACCCAAACCGGGACCCTAGGTGAGCAGTTCTTC	CATQTGTLGEQFF
many	TRBD1	TRBV27	TRBJ1-3	TGTGCCAGCAGCATTACAGGGGTAGCTTCTGGAAACACCATATATTTT	CASSITGVASGNTIYF
NA	TRBD1	TRBV18	TRBJ1-1	TGTGCCAGCTCGGCCGCGACAGGGGACAGCACTGAAGCTTTCTTT	CASSAATGDSTEAFF
many	TRBD2	TRBV9	TRBJ2-2	TGTGCCAGCAGCGTAGTTAGCACTAGCGGAACCGGGGAGCTGTTTTTT	CASSVVSTSGTGELFF
NA	NA	TRBV24-1	TRBJ1-5	TGTGCCACCAGGGGCGGGGACGGTCAGCCCCAGCATTTT	CATRGGDGQPQHF
few	NA	TRBV20-1	TRBJ1-5	TGCAGTGCTAGAGCTGGGTCAGGGCCTCAGCCCCAGCATTTT	CSARAGSGPQPQHF
NA	TRBD1	TRBV29-1	TRBJ2-2	TGCAGCGTCCTGACAGGGGGCAATACCGGGGAGCTGTTTTTT	CSVLTGGNTGELFF
NA	NA	TRBV6-5	TRBJ2-1	TGTGCCAGCCGAAGCGGCATGCGGCCAAATGAGCAGTTCTTC	CASRSGMRPNEQFF
few	NA	TRBV7-9	TRBJ2-7	TGTGCCAGCAGCTTCTCCCCCACGCCGGCCAGCTCCTACGAGCAGTACTTC	CASSFSPTPASSYEQYF
few	TRBD1	TRBV28	TRBJ2-3	TGTGCCAGCAGTTTATCCAGGATAGGACAGGCCACTAGCACAGATACGCAGTATTTT	CASSLSRIGQATSTDTQYF
NA	TRBD2	TRBV19	TRBJ2-2	TGTGCCAGTAGTATGCGGCGCGCGGGAGGGCCTCAAACCGGGGAGCTGTTTTTT	CASSMRRAGGPQTGELFF
NA	NA	TRBV20-1	TRBJ2-1	TGCAGTGCTCCGGACTCCGTAAGGGATGAGCAGTTCTTC	CSAPDSVRDEQFF
many	NA	TRBV7-2	TRBJ1-3	TGTGCCAGCAGCCGTATTCCCGCGACGACGTTTGGAAACACCATATATTTT	CASSRIPATTFGNTIYF
NA	NA	TRBV5-1	TRBJ1-6	TGCGCCAGCAGCCCGAACGGACGGACTAATTCACCCCTCCACTTT	CASSPNGRTNSPLHF
NA	NA	TRBV10-2	TRBJ1-5	TGCGCCAGCGCCCAGGGGAGAAGGGGAAGAGGTCAGCCCCAGCATTTT	CASAQGRRGRGQPQHF
many	NA	TRBV14	TRBJ1-2	TGTGCCAGCAGCCCGGGACGCTACTATGGCTACACCTTC	CASSPGRYYGYTF
NA	NA	TRBV6-2/TRBV6-3	TRBJ2-7	TGTGCCAGCAGTTATGGCAACTCCTACGAGCAGTACTTC	CASSYGNSYEQYF
few	NA	TRBV6-6	TRBJ1-4	TGTGCCAGCGGGCGGCAGCCAACTAATGAAAAACTGTTTTTT	CASGRQPTNEKLFF
many	TRBD2	TRBV20-1	TRBJ2-1	TGCAGTGCCGGCTCTAGCGGATTGTACAATGAGCAGTTCTTC	CSAGSSGLYNEQFF
NA	TRBD2	TRBV20-1	TRBJ2-1	TGCAGTGCTGGGGGGTTAACTAGCGGGGGGGCCACGGGCAATGAGCAGTTCTTC	CSAGGLTSGGATGNEQFF
few	TRBD2	TRBV7-2	TRBJ2-3	TGTGCCAGCAGCTTATGGGGGGGATCGACTAGCGGGGGCACAGATACGCAGTATTTT	CASSLWGGSTSGGTDTQYF
few	NA	TRBV6-5	TRBJ2-3	TGTGCCAGCTCGAGAGGGCCAGGGTCCACAGATACGCAGTATTTT	CASSRGPGSTDTQYF
few	NA	TRBV28	TRBJ2-1	TGTGCCAGCAGTTTGGGTTCTAGAACGGGTGAGCAGTTCTTC	CASSLGSRTGEQFF
NA	NA	TRBV7-9	TRBJ2-1	TGTGCCAGCAGCTTAGAGGGGGGAGGAGAGCAGTTCTTC	CASSLEGGGEQFF
few	NA	TRBV20-1	TRBJ1-1	TGCAGTGCCAATCTTATAGGGCGCACTGAAGCTTTCTTT	CSANLIGRTEAFF
many	TRBD2	TRBV29-1	TRBJ2-2	TGCAGCGTCGGACTAGCCGGGGAGCTGTTTTTT	CSVGLAGELFF
few	NA	TRBV12-3/TRBV12-4	TRBJ2-3	TGTGCCAGCAGCCAAAATGTGGGGAGTACGCAGTATTTT	CASSQNVGSTQYF
NA	TRBD2	TRBV14	TRBJ2-1	TGTGCCAGCAGCCAAGAGTATAGGACTAGCGGGAAGTTCTTC	CASSQEYRTSGKFF
NA	NA	TRBV11-2	TRBJ2-1	TGTGCCAGCAGCTTCACCGCCCAGGCAAGGTCCTACAATGAGCAGTTCTTC	CASSFTAQARSYNEQFF
few	NA	TRBV5-1	TRBJ2-1	TGCGCCAGCAGCTTGAGGACGGGAGAAGTCAATGAGCAGTTCTTC	CASSLRTGEVNEQFF